This T cell receptor beta chain was recorded in a study of regulatory T cells in long-lasting Graves disease listed by TCRdb under 2021. Some background on the complete study: Newly diagnosed Graves' disease patients had taken antithyroid drugs for less than 3 months. Persistent Graves' disease patients were compared with newly diagnosed Graves' disease patients by peripheral blood TCR sequencing and RNA sequencing. The study was conducted in China and was registered as a clinical trial. A total of 35 or so samples were covered by TCR sequencing, comprising some 13 persistent and around 20 newly diagnosed Graves' disease patients. What the research found in general, with its limitations: The study examined only peripheral blood because the primary lesion, thyroid tissue, could not be accessed. As a limitation, the authors acknowledged that the small sample size may reduce accuracy. Sequencing and analysis were restricted to the TCR beta chain. Compared with newly diagnosed patients, persistent Graves' disease patients had lower TCR Shannon entropy and fewer highly expanded clones, which suggests clonal expansion. Persistent patients shared more public clonotypes among themselves (approximately 2,500) than newly diagnosed patients did (over 900). Persistent disease showed preferential use of TRBV28, TRBJ1-2 and TRBJ2-5, whereas newly diagnosed disease favored TRBV20-1 and TRBJ2-1.

The germline V and J ends show losses of 4 bases and 7 bases respectively, and no gene match explains 13 bases of the junction. CDR1 SGHDT and CDR2 YYEEEE are derived from the germline V gene. The CDR3, cysteine through phenylalanine, is 17 amino acids long. Only CDR3 DNA remains: 51 bases, in frame from the first base. This clonotype was counted only a few times. Which antigen it targets is not known. Per-base qualities were not stored, and no clone one base away is much larger. Library preparation used multiplex PCR. Sequenced using an Illumina HiSeq 4000. CDR3 regions were amplified by Arm-PCR with iRepertoire HTBI primers to construct TCR beta libraries. Before sequencing, the PCR products went through gel purification. The authors' pipeline ran thus. Across samples, roughly 60 TRBV and approximately 15 TRBJ segments were identified and used for gene usage analysis of CDR3 amino acid clonotypes. COPE and FqMerger were used to merge filtered high-quality paired reads into contigs. BLAST was used to align contigs to IMGT TRBV, TRBD and TRBJ reference genes, with CDR3 defined following IMGT. Clonotypes above 0.1% frequency were classified as highly expanded clones. Repertoire diversity was measured by Shannon entropy, and V-J evenness by the Gini coefficient. A clonotype was considered public if more than one individual shared it. TCRdb itself trimmed the public reads at Q25 with fastp, ran MiXCR and retained productive beta chains. Rows with a matching CDR3 protein are joined into one entry that keeps the most common DNA and genes. The V and J calls come from TCRdb's annotation, not from the publication. Counted in this sample were 200,000 to 250,000 distinct CDR3 sequences; roughly 18% of them appeared once. The ten largest clones take up about 11% of the sample.

The time point tag for this specimen amounts to: newly diagnosed GD, antithyroid drugs for less than 3 months. RNA was extracted from PBMCs in TRIzol for both TCR sequencing and RNA sequencing. The diagnosis of Graves' disease was made according to American Thyroid Association guidelines. Recruitment of patients was carried out at an endocrinology department in Xi'an, China. Each patient gave around 9.2 milliliters of peripheral blood, collected in an EDTA anticoagulant tube. Ficoll Paque Plus density gradient separation was used to isolate PBMCs, and no additional T cell sorting was done. RNA quality was checked with an Agilent 2100 Bioanalyzer and agarose gel, and concentration with a NanoDrop 2000. These same data were also listed under a study on T cells in Graves' hyperthyroidism and ophthalmopathy. The second publication reports: Stable Graves' hyperthyroidism was defined as no progression to ophthalmopathy during 18 months of follow-up. Hyperthyroidism patients were newly diagnosed, had a disease duration of under 2 months, and were aged 18 to 65 years. Any patient with an uncontrolled infection, another autoimmune disease, pregnancy or lactation was excluded. Diagnoses relied on clinical symptoms, serum thyroxine and TRAb, thyroid ultrasound and orbital computed tomography. A first-round RT-PCR of the TCR CDR3 used the HTBI primer set with the Qiagen OneStep RT-PCR kit. Most expanded thyroid clonotypes (frequency above 0.001) were also detected in blood, a finding suggesting that blood repertoires may reflect thyroid immune responses. A 13 V-J signature model separated ophthalmopathy from stable hyperthyroidism, with roughly 88% sensitivity and about 81% specificity in cross-validation and 80%/75% in testing. In validation, the model predicted progression to ophthalmopathy with around 71% sensitivity and approximately 72% specificity, a median of 6.5 months before onset. TCR V-J signatures able to tell the groups apart were searched for in a discovery cohort of approximately 95 patients, of whom 43 had Graves' ophthalmopathy and about 60 had stable Graves' hyperthyroidism. Prospective prediction of ophthalmopathy was tested in an independent validation cohort consisting of 18 hyperthyroidism patients and 15 or so patients who later progressed to ophthalmopathy. The roughly 94 discovery patients were randomly divided into training and test sets at a 7:3 ratio. Thyroid tissue and blood T-cell repertoires from roughly 6 Graves' hyperthyroidism patients were also compared in the study. Following sampling, methimazole starting at 30 mg daily was given to hyperthyroidism patients, and high-dose intravenous methylprednisolone was given to ophthalmopathy patients. A second multiplex PCR round built the libraries, followed by size selection and purification. Sequencing of the libraries was done on an Illumina HiSeq2000 using paired-end 100 bp reads. SOAPnuke was used to process the raw data, removing reads that contained adapters or uncalled bases, had a mean Phred below 15, or lacked an exact match to the constant primer or identifier. COPE v1.2.5 was used to merge the high-quality paired reads, and each unique nucleotide sequence was defined as a clonotype. MiTCR v1.1 was used to align the clonotypes against IMGT TRBV, TRBD and TRBJ reference segments. The analysis was restricted to V-J combinations with a frequency above 0.0001, which together covered 99.2% of the repertoires. The TCS score was defined as F50 (clonal expansion) divided by E x V (chaos), with BLOSUM62-based TCRdist calculated between CDR3 peptides within each V-J. Welch's t-statistics and random forest reduced some 510 V-J features to roughly 13, which were used in a naive Bayes classifier (R e1071). No statistical method was used to set the sample size in advance, and investigators knew the group allocation. According to the paper, TCR Vbeta CDR3 sequencing was carried out on over 130 peripheral blood samples, which came from some 41 ophthalmopathy, around 74 hyperthyroidism and around 17 progressor patients.

Here the sequenced sample was peripheral blood mononuclear cells (PBMCs), taken at new diagnosis, from a patient treated with antithyroid drugs. The sequence was obtained from a woman aged 25 to 39 with Graves disease. Donor details come from another sample of the same person, matched by shared clones. This chain is built from TRBV5-6 and TRBJ2-4; 11 nucleotides in the junction match TRBD2. CDR3 protein: CASSRWTSGWSWNIQYF. In nucleotides, the sequence is TGTGCCAGCAGCCGATGGACTAGCGGGTGGAGTTGGAACATTCAGTACTTC. This CDR3, with the reference TRBV5-6 and TRBJ2-4 proteins standing in past its ends, gives the full variable domain DAGVTQSPTHLIKTRGQQVTLRCSPKSGHDTVSWYQQALGQGPQFIFQYYEEEERQRGNFPDRFSGHQFPNYSSELNVNALLLGDSALYLCASSRWTSGWSWNIQYFGAGTRLSVL.